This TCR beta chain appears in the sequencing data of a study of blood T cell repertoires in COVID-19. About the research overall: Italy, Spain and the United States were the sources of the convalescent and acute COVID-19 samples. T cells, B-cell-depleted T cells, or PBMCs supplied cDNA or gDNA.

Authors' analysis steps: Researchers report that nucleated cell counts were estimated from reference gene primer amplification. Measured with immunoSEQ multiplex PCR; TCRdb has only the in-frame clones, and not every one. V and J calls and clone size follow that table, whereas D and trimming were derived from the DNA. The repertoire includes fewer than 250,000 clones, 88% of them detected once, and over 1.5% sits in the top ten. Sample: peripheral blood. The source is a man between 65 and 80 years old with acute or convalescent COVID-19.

The CDR3 loop reads CASSSVGGTGSGANVLTF. CDR3 bases: TGTGCCAGCAGCTCAGTGGGAGGGACAGGGTCTGGGGCCAACGTCCTGACTTTC. V and J are TRBV7-6 and TRBJ2-6; the match to TRBD1 covers 9 bases. This CDR3 is built from 18 residues. V lost 4 bases to trimming and J lost 1 base; unmatched junction nucleotides: 8. Germline CDR1 reads SGHVS; CDR2 reads FNYEAQ. Full variable domain (remainder filled in from reference TRBV7-6 and TRBJ2-6): GAGVSQSPRYKVTKRGQDVALRCDPISGHVSLYWYRQALGQGPEFLTYFNYEAQQDKSGLPNDRFSAERPEGSISTLTIQRTEQRDSAMYRCASSSVGGTGSGANVLTFGAGSRLTVL.